Sequencing of this TCR beta chain was carried out in a study of T cell repertoires in cytomegalovirus infection. Overall study: Carrying CMV and the relevant HLA type showed in public TCR beta signatures.

CDR1 is SEHNR, CDR2 FQNEAQ, per germline (reference sequence). The CDR3 runs 18 residues. J lost 1 base, V lost 5 bases, and 13 bases had no gene match. This clonotype was seen a handful of times. What it binds is unknown. From the reads, TCRdb called clonotypes with MiXCR, one entry per CDR3 protein. The sample consists of about 24,000 distinct CDR3 sequences, 20% to 25% of them appearing once. Notes on the study in general: Within the response measured ex vivo, HLA-C-restricted CMV-specific TCR beta clonotypes were dominant. Summed public TCR beta family frequency identified CMV carriers bearing the relevant HLA.

The receptor was derived from a human donor in good health (CMV status not recorded). Some clones in this sample may be carry-over from other donors' samples. The chain is built from TRBV7-9 and TRBJ2-3; 9 bases fit TRBD1. Specimen: CD8+ T cells from cultured PBMCs, collected from culture after CMV antigen stimulation. The CDR3 loop is CASSPITERDRGTDTQYF. CDR3 coding DNA: TGTGCCAGCAGCCCAATCACCGAACGGGACAGGGGCACAGATACGCAGTATTTT.